This T cell receptor beta chain was obtained from a study of Graves' ophthalmopathy and Graves' hyperthyroidism. Hyperthyroidism qualified as stable when ophthalmopathy did not develop within 18 months of follow-up. The evidence that diagnosis relied on was clinical symptoms, serum thyroxine, TRAb, thyroid ultrasound and orbital computed tomography. The PBMCs originated from approximately 9.5 ml of fresh peripheral blood. V lost 2 bases and J lost 7, with 11 bases in between. Germline values: CDR1 MNHEY, CDR2 SMNVEV (reference sequence). This CDR3 contains 13 residues. This clonotype occurred many times. The sequenced template was RNA, covering the TCR beta CDR3 region. Investigators did first-round RT-PCR with HTBI primers, then second-round multiplex PCR. In TCRdb, the multiplex PCR reads were re-called with MiXCR into one record per CDR3 protein. The sample records about 400,000 distinct CDR3 sequences, 15% being singletons.

The material sequenced was peripheral blood. The V and J genes are TRBV27 and TRBJ1-1; D call uncertain. This clonotype was sampled from a woman aged 18-29 years with stable Graves' hyperthyroidism. CDR3 nucleotides: TGTGCCAGCAGTTTAACATGGAGGAGTGAAGCTTTCTTT. As protein: CASSLTWRSEAFF.